These 30 T cell receptor beta chains originate from one sample sequenced in a study of shared clonotypes between healthy human individuals. Profiled with immunoSEQ multiplex PCR; TCRdb holds only in-frame clones, not every one. The sample yields roughly 2 million clones, about 95% seen once. Positively selected for CCR7, the CD45RO-negative cells used as naive CD8 cells excluded terminally differentiated effector memory CD45RA+ cells. Specimen: naive CD8+ T cells sorted from blood. The source of these receptors is a man between 18 and 29 years old in good health.

The V call is TRBV13, the J call TRBJ2-7; TRBD1 agrees at 8 bases. Trimming cost V 5 bases and J 7 bases; bases outside gene matches: 7. The CDR3 covers 13 residues. Germline V lookup: CDR1 PRHDT, CDR2 FYEKMQ (reference sequence). As DNA, the CDR3 is TGTGCCAGCAGCATCGACAGGGGATGGGAGCAGTACTTC. Its protein is CASSIDRGWEQYF.

This clone appeared once. This sequence joins TRBV13 and TRBJ2-7; maybe TRBD1 (6 bases). Germline CDR1 is PRHDT and CDR2 is FYEKMQ (reference sequence). Trimming cost V 4 bases and J 6 bases, with 16 bases left between them. The CDR3 is made up of 14 amino acids. CDR3 sequence: CASSWGTGTGEQYF. The CDR3, as DNA: TGTGCCAGCAGCTGGGGAACAGGGACGGGCGAGCAGTACTTC.

The V call is TRBV7-9, the J call TRBJ1-1; 8 bases agree with TRBD1. Unmatched junction bases numbered 9, after V lost 5 bases and J lost 1 base. Germline CDR1 reads SEHNR; CDR2 reads FQNEAQ (reference sequence). The CDR3 is made up of 16 amino acids. The CDR3 reads CASSAPLGTGNTEAFF. For the CDR3, the DNA is TGTGCCAGCAGCGCCCCCCTCGGGACAGGGAACACTGAAGCTTTCTTT.

The V call is TRBV29-1, the J call TRBJ2-1; D is possibly TRBD1 (5 bases). V was pared by 7 bases and J by 8 bases, with 18 bases between. This CDR3 contains 13 residues. The germline CDR1 and CDR2 sequences are SQVTM and ANQGSEA. CDR3 loop: CSALGQGLDEQFF. The CDR3 DNA is TGCAGCGCCCTTGGTCAGGGTTTGGATGAGCAGTTCTTC.

V and J are TRBV6-5 and TRBJ2-7, with TRBD2 as a possible D gene (6 bases). The length of the CDR3 is 14 residues. Germline assignment: CDR1 MNHEY and CDR2 SVGAGI. V was clipped by 6 bases and J by 6 bases, with 18 bases between them. For the CDR3, the DNA is TGTGCCAGCAGCCTACTGTCGGGGGAACTCGAGCAGTACTTC. It is translated as CASSLLSGELEQYF.

Comments on this clone: This could be a read error, since a much larger clone is one nucleotide away. In the same sample, other DNA sequences code for this CDR3. The V gene is TRBV29-1, the J gene TRBJ1-1; D is uncertain. CDR1 and CDR2 (germline): SQVTM, ANQGSEA. The CDR3 loop spans 11 amino acids. Trimming took off 6 bases at V and 5 bases at J, with 10 bases between the two ends. The CDR3 DNA reads as TGCAGCGTCAACAGAGGGACTGAAGCTTTCTTT. Its translation: CSVNRGTEAFF.

The chain uses TRBV29-1 and TRBJ2-7; TRBD2 aligns across 9 bases. V lost 4 bases and J lost 0; bases outside the gene matches: 7. The CDR3 has 15 residues. From germline, CDR1 is SQVTM and CDR2 ANQGSEA. The CDR3 sequence is CSVGTTSGYSYEQYF. The CDR3 DNA sequence: TGCAGCGTTGGTACGACTAGCGGATACTCCTACGAGCAGTACTTC.

This chain links TRBV4-1 with TRBJ1-1; D ambiguous. CDR1 and CDR2 (germline): MGHRA, YSYEKL. Trimming took off 1 base at V and 0 bases at J, with 9 bases between the two ends. This CDR3 region has 15 residues. The CDR3 reads CASSQGKDLNTEAFF. The CDR3 bases are TGCGCCAGCAGCCAAGGGAAGGACTTGAACACTGAAGCTTTCTTT.

The chain carries TRBV6-1 and TRBJ1-1; tentatively, D is TRBD1 (6 bases). Germline V gene lookup returns CDR1 MNHNS and CDR2 SASEGT. V shed 6 bases and J shed 9 bases, with 11 bases lying between them. The CDR3 contains 11 residues. The CDR3 spells CASRVDSKAFF. As DNA, the CDR3 is TGTGCCAGCAGAGTGGACAGCAAAGCTTTCTTT.

The chain employs TRBV4-1 and TRBJ1-2; 10 bases fit TRBD1. CDR1 is MGHRA, CDR2 YSYEKL, per germline. V gave up 1 base and J gave up 4 bases; unmatched junction bases: 9. CDR3 size: 17 residues. CDR3 DNA: TGCGCCAGCAGCCAAGGGGTACCGGGACAGGGGTTCTATGGCTACACCTTC. Amino acids: CASSQGVPGQGFYGYTF.

This clone was seen a handful of times. Other DNA sequences in the sample encode the same CDR3. This chain joins TRBV7-6 and TRBJ2-7; no clear D. There are 13 residues in the CDR3. Trimming cost V 5 bases and J 0 bases, with 8 bases left between them. Per germline, CDR1 SGHVS and CDR2 FNYEAQ. CDR3 nucleotide sequence: TGTGCCAGCAGCGTTCACAGCTCCTACGAGCAGTACTTC. It codes for CASSVHSSYEQYF.

This clone appeared a few times. This sample includes further DNA sequences coding for the same CDR3. The chain joins TRBV5-4 to TRBJ2-2; D gene unclear. The CDR3 is 13 amino acids. Germline V lookup: CDR1 SGHNT, CDR2 YYREEE (reference sequence). V shed 3 bases and J shed 1 base, with 4 bases lying between them. The CDR3 is CASSSGNTGELFF. The CDR3, as DNA: TGTGCCAGCAGCTCAGGGAACACCGGGGAGCTGTTTTTT.

Details on this clone: Other nucleotide sequences from this sample produce the same CDR3. This chain uses TRBV4-1 with TRBJ2-7, with 7 positions matching TRBD1. V lost 5 bases to trimming and J lost 3 bases; unmatched junction nucleotides: 4. Germline values: CDR1 MGHRA, CDR2 YSYEKL. CDR3 size: 13 residues. The CDR3 nucleotides read TGCGCCAGCAGCTCCCGACAGGGCTACGAGCAGTACTTC. It encodes CASSSRQGYEQYF.

On this clone itself: The sample contains more than one DNA sequence encoding this CDR3. V gene TRBV5-4 combines with J gene TRBJ2-6; 8 bases agree with TRBD1. The CDR3 covers 15 residues. Unmatched junction bases numbered 0, after V lost 2 bases and J lost 2 bases. Germline V gene lookup returns CDR1 SGHNT and CDR2 YYREEE (reference sequence). The CDR3 sequence is CASSLQGAGANVLTF. The DNA for the CDR3 is TGTGCCAGCAGCTTACAGGGGGCTGGGGCCAACGTCCTGACTTTC.

In its sample, this clone was seen once. The chain joins TRBV9 to TRBJ2-1; 8 bases match TRBD2. The CDR3 contains 15 residues. The germline gives CDR1 SGDLS, CDR2 YYNGEE. The ends lost 0 bases at V and 7 bases at J; junction bases unmatched: 6. In nucleotides, the CDR3 is TGTGCCAGCAGCGTAGTCGGGAGGGCCCTGAATGAGCAGTTCTTC. This gives the protein CASSVVGRALNEQFF.

The chain combines TRBV5-6 with TRBJ1-1; possible D gene TRBD1, 5 bases. Trimming took 4 bases from V and 0 from J, leaving 16 bases between them. The CDR3 contains 16 residues. CDR1 is SGHDT and CDR2 is YYEEEE in the germline V gene. The CDR3, as DNA: TGTGCCAGCAGCACCGGGACTCCCACTTTGAACACTGAAGCTTTCTTT. The encoded protein is CASSTGTPTLNTEAFF.

Here the CDR3 DNA reads TGTGCCATCAATGATCCGGGACAGGTCTACGAGCAGTACTTC. Encoded protein: CAINDPGQVYEQYF. The chain links TRBV10-3 to TRBJ2-7, with TRBD1 matching 8 bases. Trimming at V came to 7 bases and at J to 3 bases, leaving 8 bases not matched to a gene. The CDR3 consists of 14 residues. Germline V gives CDR1 ENHRY, CDR2 SYGVKD.

The rearrangement joins TRBV12-5 to TRBJ1-2; D gene uncertain. Trimming stripped 2 bases from V and 8 bases from J, with 18 bases between. Per germline, CDR1 LGHNT and CDR2 FRNRAP. The CDR3 contains 15 residues. The CDR3 bases are TGTGCTAGTGGTTTGCCCAAGGGCCAGAGGGAAGGCTACACCTTC. Translating gives CASGLPKGQREGYTF.

The chain joins TRBV6-6 to TRBJ2-1; maybe TRBD2 (6 bases). The CDR3 length is 15 residues. V lost 0 bases to trimming and J lost 4 bases, with 10 bases between them. Per germline, CDR1 MNHNY and CDR2 SVGAGI (reference sequence). CDR3 DNA sequence: TGTGCCAGCAGTTACTCGGGCGGGATTTACAATGAGCAGTTCTTC. This translates into CASSYSGGIYNEQFF.

Here the CDR3 DNA reads TGTGCCAGCAGCCAGAGCGGGAGCTTAGCCAAAAACATTCAGTACTTC. Protein: CASSQSGSLAKNIQYF. This chain joins TRBV14 and TRBJ2-4; 8 bases agree with TRBD2. CDR3 length: 16 amino acids. The V and J ends lost 3 bases and 0 bases, in that order; junction bases with no gene match: 4. In germline, CDR1 is SGHDN, CDR2 FVKESK.

This rearrangement joins TRBV7-2 to TRBJ2-7; weak D call: TRBD1 (6 bases). V shed 7 bases and J shed 1 base, with 8 bases lying between them. The CDR3 loop spans 12 amino acids. Germline CDR1 SGHTA, CDR2 FQGNSA. The CDR3 region has the DNA TGTGCCAGCACTACAGGGTCCTACGAGCAGTACTTC. Translating gives CASTTGSYEQYF.

The rearrangement joins TRBV15 to TRBJ2-7; D unresolved. The CDR3 consists of 14 residues. The V and J ends lost 0 bases and 1 base respectively, with 7 bases between them. The germline gives CDR1 LNHNV, CDR2 YYDKDF (reference sequence). The CDR3 here is CATSREKLSYEQYF. The CDR3 coding sequence is TGTGCCACCAGCAGAGAAAAGCTTTCCTACGAGCAGTACTTC.

This chain joins TRBV7-9 and TRBJ2-7, with D perhaps TRBD2 (5 bases). CDR1 SEHNR and CDR2 FQNEAQ come from the germline V gene (reference sequence). The CDR3 spans 14 residues. With 8 bases removed from V and 3 bases from J, the gap between germline ends came to 17 bases. The CDR3 DNA is TGTGCCAGCCAATACGCCCCCGGGAACTACGAGCAGTACTTC. Residues: CASQYAPGNYEQYF.

This clone was seen just once. This chain joins TRBV28 and TRBJ2-5; 12 bases agree with TRBD2. The CDR3 length is 16 residues. Germline CDR1 is MDHEN and CDR2 is SYDVKM. V gave up 5 bases and J gave up 5 bases; unmatched junction bases: 9. Written as DNA, the CDR3 is TGTGCCAGCAGTCTGGTTCTAGCGGGGGGGCCCGAGACCCAGTACTTC. This sequence encodes CASSLVLAGGPETQYF.

The gene calls are TRBV4-1 and TRBJ1-1, with a possible D match to TRBD1 (6 bases). The V end was cut by 0 bases, the J end by 1 base, with 9 bases between. Germline CDR1 reads MGHRA; CDR2 reads YSYEKL. This CDR3 contains 15 residues. Written as DNA, the CDR3 is TGCGCCAGCAGCCAAGATCAGGGGTGGAACACTGAAGCTTTCTTT. This sequence encodes CASSQDQGWNTEAFF.

The chain uses TRBV4-3 and TRBJ2-1; a possible D gene is TRBD1 (6 bases). V gave up 0 bases and J gave up 5 bases, with 14 bases separating them. This CDR3 contains 16 residues. The germline V gene has CDR1 LGHNA and CDR2 YSLEER. The DNA for the CDR3 is TGCGCCAGCAGCCAAGATAAGGGCAGGGGAAACAATGAGCAGTTCTTC. Translated, it gives CASSQDKGRGNNEQFF.

This chain links TRBV4-1 with TRBJ2-3, with D unclear. Germline CDR1 is MGHRA and CDR2 is YSYEKL. The CDR3 covers 13 residues. V lost 0 bases to trimming and J lost 9 bases, with 10 bases between them. In DNA, the CDR3 is TGCGCCAGCAGCCAAGAATTATTATGGACGCAGTATTTT. This sequence encodes CASSQELLWTQYF.

This chain connects TRBV27 to TRBJ2-1, with 10 bases fitting TRBD2. The germline gives CDR1 MNHEY, CDR2 SMNVEV (reference sequence). The J segment lost 0 bases and the V segment lost 2 bases, leaving 4 bases of the junction unmatched. CDR3 length: 17 amino acids. CDR3 loop: CASSLLLAGSSYNEQFF. The CDR3 DNA sequence: TGTGCCAGCAGTTTACTACTAGCGGGAAGCTCCTACAATGAGCAGTTCTTC.

This clone occurred once. The genes are TRBV28 and TRBJ1-6; 8 nucleotides match TRBD1. Losses at the gene ends were 7 bases for V and 8 bases for J; bases not matched to a gene: 10. Germline-derived CDR1 and CDR2 are MDHEN and SYDVKM. The CDR3 spans 15 residues. The chain's CDR3 is CASKETGTGHSPLHF. The CDR3 DNA follows: TGTGCCAGCAAAGAAACCGGGACAGGCCATTCACCCCTCCACTTT.

The chain links TRBV11-2 to TRBJ2-3; 7 nucleotides line up with TRBD1. This CDR3 is built from 16 residues. With 5 bases clipped from V and 5 bases from J, the junction kept 13 bases outside the gene matches. CDR1 is SGHAT, CDR2 FQNNGV, per germline. In DNA form, the CDR3 reads TGTGCCAGCAGCCCAGATGTGACAGGGTCAGGAGATACGCAGTATTTT. Translated: CASSPDVTGSGDTQYF.